A single sample gave rise to the 21 T cell receptor beta chains below, sequenced in a study of blood T cell repertoires in COVID-19. The assay was immunoSEQ multiplex PCR, and TCRdb's table has in-frame clones only and misses some. The sample consists of around 150,000 clones, roughly 80% of them appearing once. The sample comprised peripheral blood. These receptor sequences come from a middle-aged woman with COVID-19, enrolled during active disease.

This clone was seen only once. V gene TRBV11-2 combines with J gene TRBJ2-6; TRBD1 might be the D (6 bases). Trimming shortened V by 4 bases and J by 3 bases, and 19 bases separated the two germline ends. The germline V gene encodes CDR1 SGHAT and CDR2 FQNNGV. The CDR3 spans 18 residues. The CDR3 DNA reads as TGTGCCAGCAGCTCCCGGTTGGGGAAACAGGGTGGGGCCAACGTCCTGACTTTC. This encodes CASSSRLGKQGGANVLTF.

V is TRBV28 and J is TRBJ2-1; D gene ambiguous. This CDR3 contains 15 residues. V dropped 3 bases and J dropped 5 bases, with 14 bases sitting between them. Germline V gene data show CDR1 as MDHEN and CDR2 as SYDVKM. The chain's CDR3 is CASSLGGAVNNEQFF. The CDR3 DNA sequence: TGTGCCAGCAGTTTGGGTGGAGCAGTAAACAATGAGCAGTTCTTC. Using reference TRBV28 and TRBJ2-1 for the parts outside the CDR3, the full variable domain is DVKVTQSSRYLVKRTGEKVFLECVQDMDHENMFWYRQDPGLGLRLIYFSYDVKMKEKGDIPEGYSVSREKKERFSLILESASTNQTSMYLCASSLGGAVNNEQFFGPGTRLTVL.

This clone has a count of ten or more. The chain links TRBV15 to TRBJ2-3; 10 nucleotides align to TRBD1. Germline V lookup: CDR1 LNHNV, CDR2 YYDKDF (reference sequence). This CDR3 spans 15 amino acids. After removal of 3 bases from V and 2 bases from J, the junction contained 2 bases not matched to a gene. Here the CDR3 reads CATSRTGGATDTQYF. The CDR3 nucleotides read TGTGCCACCAGCAGGACAGGGGGCGCCACAGATACGCAGTATTTT.

The chain employs TRBV10-2 and TRBJ2-6; TRBD1 is a possible D gene (5 bases). Germline V gene sequence: CDR1 WSHSY, CDR2 SAAADI. V was shortened by 5 bases and J by 2 bases, with 10 bases between the two germline ends. This CDR3 region has 15 residues. The CDR3 protein is CASSLQGTGANVLTF. The CDR3 nucleotides are TGCGCCAGCAGTCTGCAGGGTACTGGGGCCAACGTCCTGACTTTC.

This chain joins TRBV10-3 and TRBJ1-5, with 9 nucleotides matching TRBD1. V was pared by 10 bases and J by 4 bases, with 23 bases of the junction left unmatched. The V gene's germline CDR1 is ENHRY and CDR2 SYGVKD. CDR3 length: 19 amino acids. The CDR3 here is CAKQRDRAPIGPRNQPQHF. CDR3 DNA: TGTGCCAAACAGCGGGACAGGGCACCTATTGGCCCCCGAAATCAGCCCCAGCATTTT.

This chain uses TRBV27 with TRBJ1-6, with D unresolved. The CDR3 covers 14 residues. From germline, CDR1 is MNHEY and CDR2 SMNVEV (reference sequence). Trimming left V 3 bases short and J 10 bases short, with 13 bases between. In nucleotides, the CDR3 is TGTGCCAGCAGTTTCGCGGGAGTAGGGTCACCCCTCCACTTT. It yields the protein CASSFAGVGSPLHF.

CDR3 region: CASSSGLAGMSEQFF. CDR3 nucleotide sequence: TGTGCCAGCTCATCGGGACTAGCGGGAATGAGTGAGCAGTTCTTC. V is TRBV18 and J is TRBJ2-1; 13 bases fit TRBD2. Germline values: CDR1 KGHSH, CDR2 LQKENI. This CDR3 is 15 amino acids long. The junction had 7 bases not matched to a gene; V was cut back by 5 bases and J by 9 bases.

CDR3 bases: TGTGCCAGCAGCTCGCAATATCACAGGGGGAGGAGGACTGAAGCTTTCTTT. Translating it yields CASSSQYHRGRRTEAFF. This chain joins TRBV11-2 and TRBJ1-1; 8 nucleotides align to TRBD1. Germline V CDR1 and CDR2: SGHAT, FQNNGV. Trimming removed 4 bases from V and 5 bases from J; junction bases left unmatched: 15. The CDR3 contains 17 residues.

The rearrangement links TRBV18 to TRBJ2-3; 9 bases align to TRBD2. The trim removed 4 bases at V and 4 bases at J, leaving 9 bases unmatched. Germline V gene lookup returns CDR1 KGHSH and CDR2 LQKENI. The CDR3 runs 16 residues. As DNA, the CDR3 is TGTGCCAGCTCACTCTATTCTAGCGGGATTGCAGATACGCAGTATTTT. Amino acid sequence: CASSLYSSGIADTQYF.

The rearrangement uses TRBV3-1 (or the pseudogene TRBV3-2) and TRBJ2-1, with TRBD2 matching 9 bases. Germline assignment: CDR1 LGHDT and CDR2 YNNKEL (reference sequence). V gave up 0 bases and J gave up 7 bases; unmatched junction bases: 4. The CDR3 covers 15 residues. The CDR3 spells CASSQEGGRANEQFF. DNA of the CDR3: TGTGCCAGCAGCCAAGAGGGCGGGAGGGCAAATGAGCAGTTCTTC.

This chain joins TRBV6-1 and TRBJ2-1; 11 nucleotides align to TRBD2. Germline CDR1 is MNHNS and CDR2 is SASEGT. V lost 0 bases and J lost 4; bases outside the gene matches: 5. The CDR3 consists of 17 residues. The CDR3 coding sequence is TGTGCCAGCAGTGAAGCACCGGGACTAGCGGCTTACAATGAGCAGTTCTTC. Its protein product is CASSEAPGLAAYNEQFF.

The V call is TRBV27, the J call TRBJ2-7, with TRBD1 matching 8 bases. The V gene end was trimmed by 2 bases and the J gene end by 6 bases; junction bases not matched to a gene: 3. CDR3 size: 13 residues. CDR1 and CDR2 (germline): MNHEY, SMNVEV (reference sequence). The CDR3 nucleotides are TGTGCCAGCAGTTTACACGACAGGGGCGAGCAGTACTTC. Its translation is CASSLHDRGEQYF.

The gene calls are TRBV30 and TRBJ1-1; no clear D gene. This CDR3 is 15 amino acids long. Trimming took off 0 bases at V and 0 bases at J, with 11 bases between the two ends. CDR1 is GTSNPN and CDR2 is SVGIG in the germline V gene (reference sequence). CDR3 in amino acids: CAWSVRGYLNTEAFF. The CDR3 bases are TGTGCCTGGAGTGTACGAGGGTACCTGAACACTGAAGCTTTCTTT.

V is TRBV30 and J is TRBJ1-2, with D possibly matching TRBD1 (5 bases). The ends were cut back, 2 bases at V and 0 bases at J, with 10 bases in the middle. Germline V gene data show CDR1 as GTSNPN and CDR2 as SVGIG (reference sequence). The CDR3 is 14 amino acids. In DNA, the CDR3 is TGTGCCTGGAGTCGGGGGGTAGCTAACTATGGCTACACCTTC. This sequence encodes CAWSRGVANYGYTF.

The chain is built from TRBV29-1 and TRBJ1-4; 10 bases match TRBD1. V shed 6 bases and J 5 bases; nucleotides not matched to a gene: 6. The CDR3 sequence is 14 residues long. Looked up from germline, CDR1 is SQVTM and CDR2 is ANQGSEA. The CDR3 here is CSVGGGQGNEKLFF. CDR3 DNA sequence: TGCAGCGTAGGGGGGGGACAGGGGAATGAAAAACTGTTTTTT.

The genes are TRBV28 and TRBJ2-7, with unresolved D. This CDR3 region has 13 residues. Germline V gene lookup returns CDR1 MDHEN and CDR2 SYDVKM. V shed 6 bases and J shed 4 bases, with 13 bases lying between them. CDR3 loop: CASRWSWSYEQYF. The CDR3 DNA follows: TGTGCCAGCAGGTGGAGTTGGTCTTACGAGCAGTACTTC.

The rearrangement links TRBV19 to TRBJ1-2; 11 positions agree with TRBD1. Looked up from germline, CDR1 is LNHDA and CDR2 is SQIVND (reference sequence). After removal of 5 bases from V and 8 bases from J, the junction contained 10 bases not matched to a gene. This CDR3 spans 15 amino acids. Written as DNA, the CDR3 is TGTGCCAGTAGTTTGGGACAGGGGGGATCGAAAGGCTACACCTTC. It translates to CASSLGQGGSKGYTF.

The chain carries TRBV7-9 and TRBJ2-5; D is possibly TRBD1 (5 bases). There are 15 residues in the CDR3. V lost 5 bases and J lost 3, with 16 bases in between. CDR1 is SEHNR, CDR2 FQNEAQ, per germline (reference sequence). The CDR3 sequence: CASSLAAGWKETQYF. The CDR3 DNA is TGTGCCAGCAGCCTTGCTGCAGGGTGGAAAGAGACCCAGTACTTC.

The rearrangement joins TRBV19 to TRBJ1-5, with 8 positions matching TRBD1. CDR3 length equals 15 residues. V trimming: 4 bases; J trimming: 7 bases; junction bases outside the gene matches: 9. Germline loops: CDR1 LNHDA, CDR2 SQIVND (reference sequence). Here the CDR3 reads CASSTSDRGWQPQHF. The CDR3 DNA sequence: TGTGCCAGTAGTACCTCCGACAGGGGCTGGCAGCCCCAGCATTTT.

This chain joins TRBV28 and TRBJ1-3; D remains unclear. V shed 3 bases and J shed 2 bases, with 14 bases lying between them. Germline V gene lookup returns CDR1 MDHEN and CDR2 SYDVKM. The CDR3 has 16 residues. The CDR3 reads CASSFPSQAPGNTIYF. CDR3 in DNA: TGTGCCAGCAGTTTCCCCAGTCAGGCGCCTGGAAACACCATATATTTT.

The V gene is TRBV19, the J gene TRBJ1-3; D perhaps matches TRBD1 (6 bases). Germline V gene data show CDR1 as LNHDA and CDR2 as SQIVND (reference sequence). The CDR3 is 14 amino acids. Trimming left V 5 bases short and J 5 bases short, with 13 bases between. The CDR3 bases are TGTGCCAGTAGTCCGACAGGATCGAGAAACACCATATATTTT. Its protein is CASSPTGSRNTIYF.